Presented here are 27 T cell receptor beta chains from one specimen sequenced in a study of CD8 T cells in Susac syndrome. Random hexamers were used to reverse transcribe an amount of roughly 0.5 to 1 ug RNA. MiXCR, run by TCRdb on the immunoSEQ multiplex PCR reads, gives a single entry per CDR3 protein. The sample carries over 150,000 distinct CDR3 sequences, approximately 94% recorded once. Specimen: CD4+ T cells from PBMCs. The receptors shown here come from a human donor with multiple sclerosis.

This clonotype has only one observation. V and J are TRBV3-1 and TRBJ1-1; 7 positions match TRBD1. This CDR3 region has 14 residues. V was clipped by 3 bases and J by 4 bases; unmatched bases: 5. Germline V gene lookup returns CDR1 LGHDT and CDR2 YNNKEL (reference sequence). The CDR3 reads CASSQTGIGTEAFF. The CDR3 coding sequence is TGTGCCAGCAGCCAGACAGGGATTGGCACTGAAGCTTTCTTT.

This rearrangement joins TRBV24-1 to TRBJ2-3; TRBD2 is a possible D gene (6 bases). Trimming removed 0 bases at V and 3 bases at J, with 15 bases between. The CDR3 contains 17 residues. CDR1 KGHDR and CDR2 SFDVKD come from the germline V gene. The CDR3 loop reads CATSDLRAPGRTDTQYF. CDR3 nucleotides: TGTGCCACCAGTGATTTGAGGGCCCCCGGGAGAACAGATACGCAGTATTTT.

The chain joins TRBV5-4 to TRBJ1-2; 7 nucleotides align to TRBD1. Germline-derived CDR1 and CDR2 are SGHNT and YYREEE (reference sequence). The CDR3 sequence is 19 residues long. Unmatched junction bases numbered 17, after V lost 3 bases and J lost 0 bases. The CDR3 loop reads CASSSLFGAGGDANYGYTF. In DNA form, the CDR3 reads TGTGCCAGCAGCTCTTTGTTCGGGGCAGGGGGTGATGCTAACTATGGCTACACCTTC. The full variable domain, rest sourced from reference TRBV5-4 and TRBJ1-2, is ETGVTQSPTHLIKTRGQQVTLRCSSQSGHNTVSWYQQALGQGPQFIFQYYREEENGRGNFPPRFSGLQFPNYSSELNVNALELDDSALYLCASSSLFGAGGDANYGYTFGSGTRLTVV.

The genes are TRBV7-2 and TRBJ1-2; maybe TRBD1 (5 bases). Germline V gene lookup returns CDR1 SGHTA and CDR2 FQGNSA. V was clipped by 5 bases and J by 5 bases, with 15 bases between them. There are 14 residues in the CDR3. The CDR3 DNA sequence: TGTGCCAGCAGCCTAGGGGCCAGCCCGTATGGCTACACCTTC. Translation: CASSLGASPYGYTF.

V is TRBV4-3 and J is TRBJ2-2; 15 positions agree with TRBD2. Looked up from germline, CDR1 is LGHNA and CDR2 is YSLEER. The V segment lost 6 bases and the J segment 8 bases; nucleotides outside the gene matches: 4. The CDR3 sequence is 15 residues long. The CDR3 DNA reads TGCGCCAGCAGAGGACTAGCGGGAGGGTGGGGGGAGCTGTTTTTT. This encodes CASRGLAGGWGELFF.

V usage is TRBV4-1 and J usage is TRBJ2-7; D remains unclear. CDR1 and CDR2 (germline): MGHRA, YSYEKL. V was trimmed by 0 bases and J by 10 bases, leaving 13 bases between them. The CDR3 length is 13 residues. The CDR3 region is CASSQDVGKGQYF. The CDR3 region has the DNA TGCGCCAGCAGCCAAGATGTGGGGAAAGGACAGTACTTC.

This chain links TRBV20-1 with TRBJ1-2; D not certain. The germline gives CDR1 DFQATT, CDR2 SNEGSKA (reference sequence). The length of the CDR3 is 15 residues. V was clipped by 3 bases and J by 0 bases, with 14 bases between them. CDR3 in amino acids: CSASSGQDPNYGYTF. As DNA, the CDR3 is TGCAGTGCTAGTTCCGGGCAGGACCCTAACTATGGCTACACCTTC.

The gene calls are TRBV21-1 and TRBJ2-2; TRBD1 is the table's D call, not checked against the DNA. TRBV21-1 is a known pseudogene. CDR3 length: 17 amino acids. The CDR3 nucleotides are TGTGCCAGCAGCAAAGGCAGGGGACAGGAGGATGCCGGGGAGCTGTTTTTT. This gives the protein CASSKGRGQEDAGELFF.

The chain carries TRBV2 and TRBJ2-7, with a possible D match to TRBD1 (6 bases). Trimming removed 6 bases at V and 3 bases at J, with 15 bases between. The CDR3 runs to 14 residues. Germline lookup yields CDR1 SNHLY and CDR2 FYNNEI. CDR3 bases: TGTGCCAGCAGGCTGGGACAATTAAGCTACGAGCAGTACTTC. It codes for CASRLGQLSYEQYF. The full variable domain, in which reference TRBV2 and TRBJ2-7 provide the parts outside the CDR3, is EPEVTQTPSHQVTQMGQEVILRCVPISNHLYFYWYRQILGQKVEFLVSFYNNEISEKSEIFDDQFSVERPDGSNFTLKIRSTKLEDSAMYFCASRLGQLSYEQYFGPGTRLTVT.

Only one count was recorded for this clonotype. The rearrangement joins TRBV9 to TRBJ1-3; the D gene is possibly TRBD1 (5 bases). The CDR3 consists of 15 residues. Germline V CDR1 and CDR2: SGDLS, YYNGEE. V lost 0 bases and J 4 bases, leaving 11 bases between the germline ends. CDR3 DNA sequence: TGTGCCAGCAGCGTAGACCCAGGGAGCGGAAACACCATATATTTT. It encodes CASSVDPGSGNTIYF.

CDR3 in amino acids: CASSQDLSARELFF. CDR3 sequence (DNA): TGCGCCAGCAGCCAAGATCTTTCTGCCCGGGAGCTGTTTTTT. V gene TRBV4-3 combines with J gene TRBJ2-2; D uncertain. In germline, CDR1 is LGHNA, CDR2 YSLEER. V lost 0 bases and J lost 9, with 11 bases in between. CDR3 length: 14 amino acids.

V is TRBV3-1 and J is TRBJ1-3; D unclear. V lost 2 bases to trimming and J lost 0 bases, with 5 bases between them. CDR3 length: 14 residues. Germline CDR1 is LGHDT and CDR2 is YNNKEL (reference sequence). DNA of the CDR3: TGTGCCAGCAGCCAATCTTTCTCTGGAAACACCATATATTTT. It yields the protein CASSQSFSGNTIYF.

The rearrangement joins TRBV5-8 to TRBJ2-7, with no clear D. With 4 bases removed from V and 2 bases from J, the gap between germline ends came to 7 bases. CDR1 SGHTS and CDR2 YDEGEE come from the germline V gene. The CDR3 has 12 residues. The CDR3 sequence: CASSPVAYEQYF. For the CDR3, the DNA is TGTGCCAGCAGCCCGGTGGCCTACGAGCAGTACTTC.

This chain connects TRBV7-9 to TRBJ2-5; 9 positions match TRBD2. J was trimmed by 3 bases and V by 3 bases; bases with no gene match: 2. The CDR3 is 14 amino acids. The germline CDR1 and CDR2 sequences are SEHNR and FQNEAQ (reference sequence). CDR3 sequence reads: CASSFSGGEETQYF. The CDR3 DNA reads as TGTGCCAGCAGCTTTAGCGGGGGAGAAGAGACCCAGTACTTC. Full variable domain (rest looked up from reference TRBV7-9 and TRBJ2-5): DTGVSQNPRHKITKRGQNVTFRCDPISEHNRLYWYRQTLGQGPEFLTYFQNEAQLEKSRLLSDRFSAERPKGSFSTLEIQRTEQGDSAMYLCASSFSGGEETQYFGPGTRLLVL.

The chain combines TRBV5-1 with TRBJ2-3; TRBD1 might be the D (6 bases). Per germline, CDR1 SGHRS and CDR2 YFSETQ. This CDR3 is built from 13 residues. Trimming removed 5 bases from V and 6 bases from J, with 13 bases in between. The CDR3 protein is CASRVNRDDTQYF. CDR3 coding DNA: TGCGCCAGCAGGGTAAACAGGGACGATACGCAGTATTTT.

The chain has TRBV5-4 and TRBJ1-1; D unresolved. Germline assignment: CDR1 SGHNT and CDR2 YYREEE (reference sequence). CDR3 length: 13 residues. The V end lost 4 bases, the J end lost 13 bases, and 20 bases lay between the germline ends. This chain's CDR3 is CASSAGGSREVFF. The CDR3 region has the DNA TGTGCCAGCAGCGCGGGAGGGAGCAGAGAGGTTTTCTTT.

The chain recombines TRBV3-1 with TRBJ2-7; TRBD2 agrees at 8 bases. Germline CDR1 is LGHDT and CDR2 is YNNKEL (reference sequence). The CDR3 contains 14 residues. The V gene end was trimmed by 4 bases and the J gene end by 3 bases; junction bases not matched to a gene: 5. The CDR3 spells CASSLGRGFYEQYF. The CDR3 region has the DNA TGTGCCAGCAGCCTCGGGAGGGGGTTCTACGAGCAGTACTTC.

CDR3 sequence: CSVLLPGRYAEAFF. The CDR3 DNA reads as TGCAGCGTGCTCCTCCCGGGGAGGTACGCTGAAGCTTTCTTT. This chain joins TRBV29-1 and TRBJ1-1; D gene ambiguous. The CDR3 length is 14 residues. CDR1 and CDR2 from the germline V gene are SQVTM and ANQGSEA. The germline V and J ends were trimmed by 6 bases and 6 bases, with 20 bases remaining between them.

This clonotype has a handful of counts. V usage is TRBV2 and J usage is TRBJ1-2; D is ambiguous. Germline CDR1 is SNHLY and CDR2 is FYNNEI. V was cut by 4 bases and J by 4 bases, with 10 bases left in between. This CDR3 is 13 amino acids long. The DNA for the CDR3 is TGTGCCAGCAGTGTCACGGGGTCCTATGGCTACACCTTC. It specifies CASSVTGSYGYTF. The variable domain in full, with the rest retrieved from reference TRBV2 and TRBJ1-2, is EPEVTQTPSHQVTQMGQEVILRCVPISNHLYFYWYRQILGQKVEFLVSFYNNEISEKSEIFDDQFSVERPDGSNFTLKIRSTKLEDSAMYFCASSVTGSYGYTFGSGTRLTVV.

The chain recombines TRBV11-2 with TRBJ2-7; D call uncertain. Germline V gene sequence: CDR1 SGHAT, CDR2 FQNNGV. CDR3 length equals 12 residues. V was shortened by 3 bases and J by 7 bases, with 10 bases between the two germline ends. The CDR3 here is CASSFATSEQYF. Here the CDR3 DNA reads TGTGCCAGCAGCTTCGCGACATCTGAGCAGTACTTC.

The gene calls are TRBV3-1 and TRBJ2-3; the D gene is possibly TRBD2 (6 bases). This CDR3 contains 12 residues. Trimming took off 8 bases at V and 3 bases at J, with 9 bases between the two ends. Germline V lookup: CDR1 LGHDT, CDR2 YNNKEL (reference sequence). CDR3 protein: CASGGATDTQYF. DNA of the CDR3: TGTGCCAGCGGCGGGGCAACAGATACGCAGTATTTT.

V and J are TRBV5-1 and TRBJ1-5; perhaps TRBD1 as D (6 bases). The germline CDR1 and CDR2 sequences are SGHRS and YFSETQ. The CDR3 totals 16 residues. V lost 0 bases and J 4 bases, leaving 14 bases between the germline ends. CDR3 amino acids: CASSLGGLGENQPQHF. In nucleotides, the CDR3 is TGCGCCAGCAGCTTGGGGGGGCTGGGTGAAAATCAGCCCCAGCATTTT.

The V and J genes are TRBV20-1 and TRBJ2-7; 8 bases line up with TRBD2. Germline loops: CDR1 DFQATT, CDR2 SNEGSKA (reference sequence). The V gene end was trimmed by 2 bases and the J gene end by 2 bases; junction bases not matched to a gene: 5. CDR3 size: 14 residues. CDR3 DNA: TGCAGTGCTAGACTAGCGGGCTTTACCTACGAGCAGTACTTC. Translating gives CSARLAGFTYEQYF.

The chain joins TRBV7-9 to TRBJ2-6, with D possibly being TRBD1 (5 bases). Germline values: CDR1 SEHNR, CDR2 FQNEAQ (reference sequence). The CDR3 has 17 amino acids. V dropped 4 bases and J dropped 2 bases, with 15 bases sitting between them. The CDR3 here is CASSSVVRGAGANVLTF. Here the CDR3 DNA reads TGTGCCAGCAGCTCCGTCGTAAGGGGCGCTGGGGCCAACGTCCTGACTTTC.

The chain joins TRBV5-4 to TRBJ1-1, with TRBD1 as a possible D gene (5 bases). Looked up from germline, CDR1 is SGHNT and CDR2 is YYREEE (reference sequence). Deletions cut 4 bases from V and 3 bases from J, with 13 bases between. CDR3 length: 14 residues. The CDR3 loop is CASSRDLWDTEAFF. The DNA for the CDR3 is TGTGCCAGCAGCCGGGACCTCTGGGACACTGAAGCTTTCTTT.

This sequence joins TRBV3-1 and TRBJ2-7; D gene unclear. The V end was cut by 1 base, the J end by 5 bases, with 9 bases between. The CDR3 has 13 amino acids. Germline CDR1 LGHDT, CDR2 YNNKEL (reference sequence). DNA for the CDR3: TGTGCCAGCAGCCAAGCTGACCACGACGAGCAGTACTTC. It specifies CASSQADHDEQYF.

The rearrangement joins TRBV6-6 to TRBJ1-1; D unclear. This CDR3 is 11 amino acids long. Germline lookup yields CDR1 MNHNY and CDR2 SVGAGI (reference sequence). The V end lost 2 bases, the J end lost 8 bases, and 6 bases lay between the germline ends. CDR3 DNA: TGTGCCAGCAGTTACGGACCCGAAGCTTTCTTT. It translates to CASSYGPEAFF.